The 32 T cell receptor beta chains reported below all come from one sample, sequenced in a study of OX40 agonist ivuxolimab in advanced cancers. Clones were sequenced by immunoSEQ multiplex PCR, and TCRdb holds only the in-frame ones, with some missing. The sample carries approximately 64,000 clones, around four fifths recorded once. The sequences come from CD4+ or CD8+ T cells sorted from blood, collected in a trial of the OX40 agonist ivuxolimab. All receptors derive from an adult with an advanced solid tumor such as melanoma, head and neck, liver or kidney cancer.

The V gene is TRBV5-1, the J gene TRBJ1-1; possibly TRBD1 for D (6 bases). V lost 3 bases and J 3 bases, leaving 18 bases between the germline ends. The CDR3 runs to 16 residues. CDR1 and CDR2 (germline): SGHRS, YFSETQ. The chain's CDR3 is CASSSYSGQIYTEAFF. CDR3 DNA: TGCGCCAGCAGCTCCTACTCCGGACAGATTTACACTGAAGCTTTCTTT.

The rearrangement links TRBV5-4 to TRBJ2-1, with 7 bases aligning to TRBD1. This CDR3 region has 16 residues. Trimming removed 0 bases from V and 3 bases from J; junction bases left unmatched: 6. The V gene's germline CDR1 is SGHNT and CDR2 YYREEE (reference sequence). This CDR3 is CASSLALGQSYNEQFF. In DNA, the CDR3 is TGTGCCAGCAGCTTGGCGCTGGGACAGAGCTACAATGAGCAGTTCTTC.

The V call is TRBV5-4, the J call TRBJ2-1, with 13 bases that match TRBD2. The CDR3 has 16 amino acids. From germline, CDR1 is SGHNT and CDR2 YYREEE (reference sequence). Unmatched junction bases numbered 1, after V lost 1 base and J lost 3 bases. In DNA form, the CDR3 reads TGTGCCAGCAGCTTGACTAGCGGGGGGGGCTACAATGAGCAGTTCTTC. This encodes CASSLTSGGGYNEQFF.

J is TRBJ2-1 and V is TRBV7-3; D is unclear. Germline V CDR1 and CDR2: SGHTA, FQGTGA. V dropped 2 bases and J dropped 0 bases, with 8 bases sitting between them. There are 15 residues in the CDR3. CDR3 loop: CASSLFPSSYNEQFF. In DNA form, the CDR3 reads TGTGCCAGCAGCTTATTCCCCTCCTCCTACAATGAGCAGTTCTTC.

V and J are TRBV5-1 and TRBJ1-5, with D unclear. CDR3 length equals 12 residues. CDR1 SGHRS and CDR2 YFSETQ come from the germline V gene. Trimming removed 5 bases at V and 2 bases at J, with 5 bases between. CDR3 residues: CASRDGNQPQHF. As DNA, the CDR3 is TGCGCCAGCAGAGACGGCAATCAGCCCCAGCATTTT.

J is TRBJ2-1 and V is TRBV5-1; D is unresolved. The CDR3 consists of 12 residues. V lost 0 bases to trimming and J lost 7 bases, with 5 bases between them. Germline CDR1 is SGHRS and CDR2 is YFSETQ. The CDR3 bases are TGCGCCAGCAGCTTGGAGCGAAATGAGCAGTTCTTC. Amino acids: CASSLERNEQFF.

The chain recombines TRBV18 with TRBJ2-5; D unresolved. V dropped 11 bases and J dropped 5 bases, with 15 bases sitting between them. The CDR3 sequence is 12 residues long. Germline CDR1 KGHSH, CDR2 LQKENI. CDR3 region: CAGWTLRETQYF. The CDR3 coding sequence is TGTGCCGGCTGGACGCTACGGGAGACCCAGTACTTC.

In DNA, the CDR3 is TGTGCCAGCAGGCCTTGGACTAGCGGGTTAACCGGGGAGCTGTTTTTT. Translation gives CASRPWTSGLTGELFF. The V call is TRBV27, the J call TRBJ2-2; 11 nucleotides match TRBD2. V lost 6 bases to trimming and J lost 5 bases; unmatched junction nucleotides: 8. Looked up from germline, CDR1 is MNHEY and CDR2 is SMNVEV (reference sequence). This CDR3 has 16 residues.

The rearrangement uses TRBV5-4 and TRBJ2-4; no firm D call. Per the germline V gene, CDR1 is SGHNT and CDR2 is YYREEE (reference sequence). There are 14 residues in the CDR3. V was trimmed by 1 base and J by 5 bases, leaving 10 bases between them. The CDR3 DNA reads TGTGCCAGCAGCTTGAAGGGATCGGAAAACATTCAGTACTTC. This codes for CASSLKGSENIQYF.

The chain recombines TRBV10-3 with TRBJ2-7; 8 nucleotides line up with TRBD2. Germline lookup yields CDR1 ENHRY and CDR2 SYGVKD. V shed 4 bases and J 2 bases; nucleotides not matched to a gene: 10. The CDR3 has 16 residues. The CDR3 loop is CAISAPTSGSTYEQYF. CDR3 nucleotide sequence: TGTGCCATCAGTGCCCCAACTAGCGGTTCGACCTACGAGCAGTACTTC.

The gene calls are TRBV5-6 and TRBJ2-7, with D uncertain. This CDR3 is built from 16 residues. Germline-derived CDR1 and CDR2 are SGHDT and YYEEEE. Deletions cut 0 bases from V and 3 bases from J, with 16 bases between. The CDR3 sequence is CASSLGIRAASYEQYF. The CDR3 nucleotides are TGTGCCAGCAGCTTGGGTATTCGGGCCGCAAGCTACGAGCAGTACTTC.

This clone has just a few counts. The chain combines TRBV7-9 with TRBJ2-2; D unresolved. V was pared by 2 bases and J by 0 bases, with 1 base between. The CDR3 runs to 13 residues. Germline lookup yields CDR1 SEHNR and CDR2 FQNEAQ (reference sequence). CDR3 loop: CASSLTNTGELFF. DNA of the CDR3: TGTGCCAGCAGCTTAACGAACACCGGGGAGCTGTTTTTT.

This chain uses TRBV5-6 with TRBJ1-5; no firm D call. V lost 4 bases and J 0 bases, leaving 5 bases between the germline ends. This CDR3 has 13 residues. Per germline, CDR1 SGHDT and CDR2 YYEEEE. The CDR3 loop is CASSLNSNQPQHF. DNA of the CDR3: TGTGCCAGCAGCCTCAATAGCAATCAGCCCCAGCATTTT.

The genes are TRBV5-4 and TRBJ1-5; D gene uncertain. V shed 4 bases and J shed 3 bases, with 17 bases lying between them. Germline V CDR1 and CDR2: SGHNT, YYREEE (reference sequence). The CDR3 totals 16 residues. The CDR3 coding sequence is TGTGCCAGCAGCCTAACTGGGGTGGGAGTCAATCAGCCCCAGCATTTT. Protein: CASSLTGVGVNQPQHF.

The J gene is TRBJ2-2, the V gene TRBV19; possibly TRBD1 for D (5 bases). Trimming removed 3 bases at V and 6 bases at J, with 11 bases between. The CDR3 consists of 14 residues. Germline V lookup: CDR1 LNHDA, CDR2 SQIVND (reference sequence). CDR3: CASSILQDPGELFF. Written as DNA, the CDR3 is TGTGCCAGTAGTATCCTACAGGACCCCGGGGAGCTGTTTTTT.

This chain links TRBV6-5 with TRBJ2-5, with TRBD2 matching 10 bases. Near its end, the DNA agrees better with TRBJ2-7, so the J call may be wrong. CDR3 size: 15 residues. Germline V lookup: CDR1 MNHEY, CDR2 SVGAGI. CDR3: CASSSGLADYYEQYF. CDR3 bases: TGTGCCAGCAGTTCAGGACTAGCGGATTACTACGAGCAGTACTTC.

J is TRBJ2-1 and V is TRBV12-1; TRBD2 is taken as the D call from the table, unchecked against the DNA. TRBV12-1 counts as a pseudogene. This CDR3 has 18 amino acids. As DNA, the CDR3 is TGTGCCAGCAGCTTTGGTGGTAGCGAGGGAATCTGGAACAATGAGCAGTTCTTC. Amino acids: CASSFGGSEGIWNNEQFF.

This clone was seen just once. The chain links TRBV7-3 to TRBJ2-1, with TRBD2 as a possible D gene (5 bases). This CDR3 has 14 residues. V dropped 4 bases and J dropped 9 bases, with 16 bases sitting between them. Per germline, CDR1 SGHTA and CDR2 FQGTGA. CDR3 residues: CASSSKGWESEQFF. In DNA form, the CDR3 reads TGTGCCAGCAGCTCTAAGGGATGGGAGAGTGAGCAGTTCTTC.

This clone was recorded once. The J gene is TRBJ2-5, the V gene TRBV10-3, with 7 positions matching TRBD1. CDR1 ENHRY and CDR2 SYGVKD come from the germline V gene. This CDR3 comprises 14 residues. After removal of 6 bases from V and 1 base from J, the junction contained 5 bases not matched to a gene. The CDR3 is CAISEDRRQETQYF. CDR3 DNA sequence: TGTGCCATCAGCGAGGACAGGCGCCAAGAGACCCAGTACTTC.

The chain is built from TRBV7-8 and TRBJ2-5, with TRBD2 matching over 12 bases. Germline values: CDR1 SGHVS, CDR2 FQNEAQ. This CDR3 region has 14 residues. Unmatched junction bases numbered 0, after V lost 3 bases and J lost 4 bases. CDR3 DNA sequence: TGTGCCAGCAGCTTGGGACTAGCGGGAGAGACCCAGTACTTC. Residues: CASSLGLAGETQYF.

V is TRBV21-1 and J is TRBJ1-6; the tabulated D call, TRBD1, remains unverified against the DNA. TRBV21-1 is a pseudogene segment. The CDR3 has 20 amino acids. The CDR3 loop reads CASSKLSSQGKVGYNSPLHF. The CDR3 nucleotides are TGTGCCAGCAGCAAACTTTCTTCACAGGGGAAGGTGGGATATAATTCACCCCTCCACTTT.

The CDR3 DNA reads TGTGCCACCAGCAGTGACCCCTTAATCGACGTGACTCAGTACTTC. This codes for CATSSDPLIDVTQYF. The chain combines TRBV15 with TRBJ2-5; D call uncertain. Trimming stripped 3 bases from V and 11 bases from J, with 22 bases between. The CDR3 is 15 amino acids. From germline, CDR1 is LNHNV and CDR2 YYDKDF (reference sequence).

A few counts support this clone. V is TRBV10-3 and J is TRBJ1-5, with D possibly matching TRBD1 (5 bases). The germline CDR1 and CDR2 sequences are ENHRY and SYGVKD. The CDR3 runs to 15 residues. Between the trimmed V and J ends, which lost 3 bases and 6 bases, there was a span of 15 bases. CDR3 nucleotide sequence: TGTGCCATCAGTGAAATACGGGGGGAGGCTCAGCCCCAGCATTTT. This sequence encodes CAISEIRGEAQPQHF.

This clone was seen just once. The chain links TRBV7-6 to TRBJ2-1, with 11 bases aligning to TRBD2. This CDR3 comprises 18 residues. Germline V gene data show CDR1 as SGHVS and CDR2 as FNYEAQ. The J segment lost 2 bases and the V segment lost 5 bases, leaving 11 bases of the junction unmatched. CDR3: CASSQIAGGPAAYNEQFF. The CDR3 DNA sequence: TGTGCCAGCAGCCAAATAGCGGGAGGGCCCGCGGCCTACAATGAGCAGTTCTTC.

V gene TRBV25-1 combines with J gene TRBJ2-7; no clear D gene. V was clipped by 10 bases and J by 2 bases, with 15 bases between them. The V gene's germline CDR1 is MGHDK and CDR2 SYGVNS. The CDR3 contains 13 residues. The DNA for the CDR3 is TGTGCCACCGCACGGAGCCGGGCCTACGAGCAGTACTTC. Its translation: CATARSRAYEQYF.

V gene TRBV5-1 combines with J gene TRBJ2-2; 9 bases fit TRBD1. The CDR3 runs to 15 residues. After removal of 7 bases from V and 2 bases from J, the junction contained 6 bases not matched to a gene. Germline lookup yields CDR1 SGHRS and CDR2 YFSETQ. DNA for the CDR3: TGCGCCAGCGTACAGGGGGCATTTAACACCGGGGAGCTGTTTTTT. It is translated as CASVQGAFNTGELFF.

This clone was recorded once. The chain joins TRBV28 to TRBJ2-7, with a tentative D call TRBD2 (6 bases). Trimming removed 3 bases from V and 0 bases from J, with 15 bases in between. Per the germline V gene, CDR1 is MDHEN and CDR2 is SYDVKM. The CDR3 totals 16 residues. CDR3 region: CASSFSAGFSSYEQYF. For the CDR3, the DNA is TGTGCCAGCAGTTTTTCAGCGGGTTTTAGCTCCTACGAGCAGTACTTC.

Notes on this clone: The germline gene is not matched at one end of the junction; a read error may be the cause. This chain joins TRBV4-1 and TRBJ2-1; 7 bases are a match to TRBD2. This CDR3 region has 15 residues. Germline V gene lookup returns CDR1 MGHRA and CDR2 YSYEKL. CDR3 DNA: TGCGCCAGCACCCAAGCGGGATTCTCCTACAATGAGCAGTTCTTC. It encodes CASTQAGFSYNEQFF.

The CDR3 nucleotides read TGTGCCAGCAGACCTCAGGGGGGGGGCTATGGCTACACCTTC. This translates into CASRPQGGGYGYTF. The rearrangement links TRBV6-5 to TRBJ1-2, with 7 positions matching TRBD1. The junction had 8 bases not matched to a gene; V was cut back by 6 bases and J by 4 bases. Germline assignment: CDR1 MNHEY and CDR2 SVGAGI. The CDR3 has 14 residues.

Only one count was recorded for this clone. Other nucleotide sequences from this sample produce the same CDR3. The chain employs TRBV6-1 and TRBJ2-1, with 14 bases lining up with TRBD2. The CDR3 runs to 17 residues. Per germline, CDR1 MNHNS and CDR2 SASEGT. Trimming took 3 bases from V and 2 from J; bases not matched to a gene: 3. Here the CDR3 reads CASSDGGLAGAYNEQFF. As DNA, the CDR3 is TGTGCCAGCAGTGACGGGGGACTAGCGGGAGCCTACAATGAGCAGTTCTTC.

As to this clone: Germline and junction disagree at one end, which may indicate a read error. The CDR3 sequence: CASSHGVGDIF. The CDR3 DNA reads as TGCGCCAGCAGTCATGGGGTCGGGGATATCTTT. This chain joins TRBV23-1 and TRBJ1-1; D ambiguous. TRBV23-1 is filed as an ORF, its function uncertain. The length of the CDR3 is 11 residues.

The chain combines TRBV11-3 with TRBJ2-1; no firm D call. The CDR3 is 13 residues long. The germline CDR1 and CDR2 sequences are SGHNT and YENEEA. V was clipped by 1 base and J by 3 bases, with 4 bases between them. CDR3 DNA: TGTGCCAGCAGCTTAGCAGGCTACAATGAGCAGTTCTTC. The encoded protein is CASSLAGYNEQFF.